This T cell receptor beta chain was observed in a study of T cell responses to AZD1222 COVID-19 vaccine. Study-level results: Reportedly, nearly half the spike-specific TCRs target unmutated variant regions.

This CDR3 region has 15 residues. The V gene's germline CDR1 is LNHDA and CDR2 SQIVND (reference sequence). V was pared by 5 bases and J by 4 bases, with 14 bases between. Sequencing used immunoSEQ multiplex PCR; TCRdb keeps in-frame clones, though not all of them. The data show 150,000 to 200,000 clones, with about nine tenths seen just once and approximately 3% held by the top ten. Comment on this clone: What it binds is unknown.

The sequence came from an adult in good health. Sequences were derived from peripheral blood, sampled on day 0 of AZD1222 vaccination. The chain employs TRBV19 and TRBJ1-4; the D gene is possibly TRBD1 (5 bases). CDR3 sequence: CASSFYGTDNEKLFF. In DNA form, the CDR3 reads TGTGCCAGTAGTTTTTACGGGACGGATAATGAAAAACTGTTTTTT.